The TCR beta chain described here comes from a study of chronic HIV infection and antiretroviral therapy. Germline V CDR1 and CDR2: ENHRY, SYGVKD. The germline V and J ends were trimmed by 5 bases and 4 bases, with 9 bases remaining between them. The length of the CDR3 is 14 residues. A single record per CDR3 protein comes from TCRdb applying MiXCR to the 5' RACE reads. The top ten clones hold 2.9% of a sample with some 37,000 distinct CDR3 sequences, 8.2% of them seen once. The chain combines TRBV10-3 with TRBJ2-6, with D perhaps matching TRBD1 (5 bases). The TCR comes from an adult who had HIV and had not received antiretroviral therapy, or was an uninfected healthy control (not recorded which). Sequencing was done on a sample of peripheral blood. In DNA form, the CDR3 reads TGTGCCATCAGTAGGGGCGACGGGGCCAACGTCCTGACTTTC. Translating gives CAISRGDGANVLTF.